These 17 T cell receptor beta chains came from one sample sequenced in a study of blood T cell repertoires in COVID-19. Generated by immunoSEQ multiplex PCR, the TCRdb table keeps only in-frame clones and is missing some. The sample has around 140,000 clones; around 89% are singletons. The sequencing sample was made of peripheral blood. Source of these receptors: a man between 45 and 60 years old with active or convalescent COVID-19.

The rearrangement uses TRBV29-1 and TRBJ2-1, with 12 bases aligning to TRBD2. The germline gives CDR1 SQVTM, CDR2 ANQGSEA. The CDR3 contains 15 residues. V gave up 1 base and J gave up 3 bases; unmatched junction bases: 1. The CDR3 DNA follows: TGCAGCGTTGAAGCGGGACTAGCGGGCTACAATGAGCAGTTCTTC. Its translation is CSVEAGLAGYNEQFF.

CDR3 amino acids: CASSFLPIGRADNEQFF. The CDR3 nucleotides read TGTGCCAGCAGTTTTTTACCTATAGGCAGGGCTGACAATGAGCAGTTCTTC. The chain employs TRBV27 and TRBJ2-1; possible D gene TRBD1, 5 bases. Germline V CDR1 and CDR2: MNHEY, SMNVEV (reference sequence). CDR3 size: 17 residues. V dropped 3 bases and J dropped 5 bases, with 20 bases sitting between them.

The chain recombines TRBV9 with TRBJ2-1, with 9 nucleotides matching TRBD2. The CDR3 has 19 residues. The junction had 12 bases not matched to a gene; V was cut back by 1 base and J by 1 base. Germline V gene sequence: CDR1 SGDLS, CDR2 YYNGEE. The CDR3 here is CASSVLVSGGTLSYNEQFF. The CDR3 DNA follows: TGTGCCAGCAGCGTACTGGTTAGCGGGGGCACCTTGTCCTACAATGAGCAGTTCTTC.

The chain recombines TRBV12-3 or TRBV12-4 with TRBJ1-1; TRBD1 aligns across 8 bases. This CDR3 contains 12 residues. J was trimmed by 6 bases and V by 6 bases; bases with no gene match: 3. CDR3 bases: TGTGCCAGCAGGTCGACAGGGGCTGAAGCTTTCTTT. The encoded protein is CASRSTGAEAFF.

The chain carries TRBV19 and TRBJ2-7; TRBD2 matches at 11 bases. With 6 bases clipped from V and 5 bases from J, the junction kept 9 bases outside the gene matches. The CDR3 length is 15 residues. Germline V gene lookup returns CDR1 LNHDA and CDR2 SQIVND (reference sequence). In DNA, the CDR3 is TGTGCCAGTAGAGCTTCACTAGCGGGAGAAAACGAGCAGTACTTC. Protein product: CASRASLAGENEQYF.

This chain joins TRBV4-2 and TRBJ2-3; 7 bases map to TRBD1. With V trimmed by 2 bases and J by 2 bases, 7 bases remained unmatched. CDR1 is LGHNA and CDR2 is YNFKEQ in the germline V gene. The CDR3 is made up of 16 amino acids. The CDR3 reads CASSQLAGGYTDTQYF. The DNA for the CDR3 is TGTGCCAGCAGCCAATTGGCAGGGGGTTACACAGATACGCAGTATTTT.

The gene calls are TRBV18 and TRBJ2-7; D possibly corresponds to TRBD2 (7 bases). V lost 3 bases to trimming and J lost 4 bases, with 31 bases between them. There are 20 residues in the CDR3. Germline lookup yields CDR1 KGHSH and CDR2 LQKENI. The CDR3 coding sequence is TGTGCCAGCTCACCTAACGGGGGGACACCCCAGCGAGGGCAGCTTTACGAGCAGTACTTC. Residues: CASSPNGGTPQRGQLYEQYF.

This rearrangement joins TRBV11-2 to TRBJ1-1, with a weak D call TRBD1 (6 bases). This CDR3 has 16 amino acids. The V gene's germline CDR1 is SGHAT and CDR2 FQNNGV. The V end lost 1 base, the J end lost 3 bases, and 15 bases lay between the germline ends. CDR3 coding DNA: TGTGCCAGCAGCTTAGGTGTCAGGGGAGTGGACACTGAAGCTTTCTTT. This sequence encodes CASSLGVRGVDTEAFF.

The V and J genes are TRBV20-1 and TRBJ2-5; the match to TRBD2 covers 14 bases. The CDR3 spans 15 residues. Germline lookup yields CDR1 DFQATT and CDR2 SNEGSKA (reference sequence). J gave up 3 bases and V 3 bases, and 3 bases lay outside the gene matches. The CDR3 DNA sequence: TGCAGTGCTAGTCTGACTAGCGGGGGGGAAGAGACCCAGTACTTC. Protein: CSASLTSGGEETQYF.

The gene calls are TRBV19 and TRBJ2-3, with a tentative D call TRBD1 (6 bases). The length of the CDR3 is 15 residues. CDR1 and CDR2 from the germline V gene are LNHDA and SQIVND (reference sequence). V was cut by 6 bases and J by 2 bases, with 15 bases left in between. The CDR3, as DNA: TGTGCCAGTAGCATGGGGGCAGAATTCACAGATACGCAGTATTTT. It codes for CASSMGAEFTDTQYF.

This chain links TRBV21-1 with TRBJ2-5; the DNA was not compared with TRBD2, the D call given in the table. TRBV21-1 is designated a pseudogene. The CDR3 sequence is 21 residues long. CDR3 sequence: CASSKPRWLAGGGRPEETQYF. In DNA form, the CDR3 reads TGTGCCAGCAGCAAACCGCGTTGGCTAGCGGGAGGTGGGAGGCCTGAAGAGACCCAGTACTTC.

This chain uses TRBV7-2 with TRBJ2-7; 8 bases map to TRBD1. J gave up 2 bases and V 4 bases, and 7 bases lay outside the gene matches. The length of the CDR3 is 15 residues. In germline, CDR1 is SGHTA, CDR2 FQGNSA. The CDR3 reads CASSSQGAGTYEQYF. The CDR3 nucleotides are TGTGCCAGCAGCTCCCAGGGGGCCGGAACCTACGAGCAGTACTTC.

This sequence joins TRBV7-8 and TRBJ2-3; D ambiguous. Germline values: CDR1 SGHVS, CDR2 FQNEAQ. V was clipped by 3 bases and J by 2 bases, with 15 bases between them. The CDR3 is 16 residues long. CDR3 nucleotide sequence: TGTGCCAGCAGCTTTCCCGAGGATATCGACACAGATACGCAGTATTTT. Translated: CASSFPEDIDTDTQYF.

The rearrangement joins TRBV4-1 to TRBJ2-3, with TRBD1 matching 7 bases. Germline V gene sequence: CDR1 MGHRA, CDR2 YSYEKL. V shed 1 base and J 3 bases; nucleotides not matched to a gene: 4. The CDR3 spans 15 residues. The CDR3 spells CASSQVDRDTDTQYF. In nucleotides, the CDR3 is TGCGCCAGCAGCCAAGTAGACAGGGATACAGATACGCAGTATTTT.

Worth noting for this clone: One end of the junction is discordant with germline, which a read error may explain. The chain carries TRBV6-1 and TRBJ1-3; the D gene is possibly TRBD1 (5 bases). Per the germline V gene, CDR1 is MNHNS and CDR2 is SASEGT. The CDR3 loop spans 14 amino acids. The CDR3 loop reads CASSPQGRGNTMYF. CDR3 DNA sequence: TGTGCCAGCAGTCCCCAGGGAAGAGGAAACACCATGTATTTT.

This clone appeared a few times. V and J are TRBV6-1 and TRBJ1-1, with a possible D match to TRBD1 (6 bases). V shed 0 bases and J shed 4 bases, with 15 bases lying between them. The germline V gene encodes CDR1 MNHNS and CDR2 SASEGT. This CDR3 has 16 amino acids. This CDR3 reads CASSEAHMGAGTEAFF. The DNA for the CDR3 is TGTGCCAGCAGTGAAGCGCATATGGGGGCAGGCACTGAAGCTTTCTTT.

V gene TRBV7-8 combines with J gene TRBJ2-1; unclear D gene. The germline V gene encodes CDR1 SGHVS and CDR2 FQNEAQ. The CDR3 sequence is 16 residues long. V lost 1 base to trimming and J lost 0 bases, with 10 bases between them. CDR3 loop: CASSLEAWSSYNEQFF. The DNA for the CDR3 is TGTGCCAGCAGCTTAGAAGCGTGGAGCTCCTACAATGAGCAGTTCTTC.